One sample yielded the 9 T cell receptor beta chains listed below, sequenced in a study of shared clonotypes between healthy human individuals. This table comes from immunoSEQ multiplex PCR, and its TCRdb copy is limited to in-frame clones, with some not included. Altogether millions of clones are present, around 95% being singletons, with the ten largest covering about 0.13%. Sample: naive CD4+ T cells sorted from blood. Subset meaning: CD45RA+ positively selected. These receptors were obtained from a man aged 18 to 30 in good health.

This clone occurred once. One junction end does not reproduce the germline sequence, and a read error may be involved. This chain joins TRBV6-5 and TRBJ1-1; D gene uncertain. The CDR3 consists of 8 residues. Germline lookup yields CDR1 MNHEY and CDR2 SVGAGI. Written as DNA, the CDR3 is TGTGCCAGCAGGATCGGCCAATTT. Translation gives CASRIGQF.

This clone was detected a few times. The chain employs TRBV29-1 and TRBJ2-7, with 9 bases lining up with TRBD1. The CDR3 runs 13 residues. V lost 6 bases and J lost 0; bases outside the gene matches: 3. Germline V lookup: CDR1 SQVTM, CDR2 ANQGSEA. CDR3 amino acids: CSVGTGSSYEQYF. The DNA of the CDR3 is TGCAGCGTCGGGACAGGGAGCTCCTACGAGCAGTACTTC.

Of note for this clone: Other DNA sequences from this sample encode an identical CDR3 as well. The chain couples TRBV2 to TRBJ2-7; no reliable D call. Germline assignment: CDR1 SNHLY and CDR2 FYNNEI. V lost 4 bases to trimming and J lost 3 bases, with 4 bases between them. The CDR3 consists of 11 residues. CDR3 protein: CASSGYYEQYF. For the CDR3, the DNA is TGTGCCAGCAGTGGATACTACGAGCAGTACTTC.

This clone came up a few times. The CDR3 loop reads CASSPIGSGNGAETQYF. DNA of the CDR3: TGTGCCAGCTCACCAATCGGATCCGGCAATGGGGCAGAGACCCAGTACTTC. This rearrangement joins TRBV18 to TRBJ2-5; TRBD1 is a possible D gene (5 bases). V lost 2 bases, J lost 4 bases, and 20 bases lay in between. This CDR3 has 17 residues. Per germline, CDR1 KGHSH and CDR2 LQKENI.

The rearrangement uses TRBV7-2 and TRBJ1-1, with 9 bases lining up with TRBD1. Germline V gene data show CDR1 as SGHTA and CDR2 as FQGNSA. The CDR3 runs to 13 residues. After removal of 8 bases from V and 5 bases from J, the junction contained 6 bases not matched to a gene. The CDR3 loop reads CASRQGVSTEAFF. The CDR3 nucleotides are TGTGCCAGCCGACAGGGGGTTTCGACTGAAGCTTTCTTT. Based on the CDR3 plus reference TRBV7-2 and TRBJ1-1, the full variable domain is GAGVSQSPSNKVTEKGKDVELRCDPISGHTALYWYRQSLGQGLEFLIYFQGNSAPDKSGLPSDRFSAERTGGSVSTLTIQRTQQEDSAVYLCASRQGVSTEAFFGQGTRLTVV.

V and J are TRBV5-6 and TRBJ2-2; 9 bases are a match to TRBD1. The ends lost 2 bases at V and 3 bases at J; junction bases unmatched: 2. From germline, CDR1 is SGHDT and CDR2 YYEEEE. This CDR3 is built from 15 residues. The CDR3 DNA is TGTGCCAGCAGCTTTGACAGGGGGGACACCGGGGAGCTGTTTTTT. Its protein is CASSFDRGDTGELFF.

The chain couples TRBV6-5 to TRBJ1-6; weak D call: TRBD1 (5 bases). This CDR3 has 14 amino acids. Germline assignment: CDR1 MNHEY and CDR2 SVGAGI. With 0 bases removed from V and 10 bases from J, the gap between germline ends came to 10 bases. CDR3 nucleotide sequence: TGTGCCAGCAGTTACTCGATGGGGGTATCACCCCTCCACTTT. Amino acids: CASSYSMGVSPLHF.

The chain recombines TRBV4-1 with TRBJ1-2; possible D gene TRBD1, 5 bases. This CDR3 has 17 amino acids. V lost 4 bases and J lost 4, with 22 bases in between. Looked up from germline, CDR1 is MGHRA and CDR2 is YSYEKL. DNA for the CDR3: TGCGCCAGCAGCCTTACCAGGGCAGCGAGAGAAGTCTATGGCTACACCTTC. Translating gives CASSLTRAAREVYGYTF.

CDR3 sequence reads: CAWSRDTAYEQYF. The CDR3 coding sequence is TGTGCCTGGAGCAGAGACACTGCCTACGAGCAGTACTTC. The chain is built from TRBV30 and TRBJ2-7; no clear D. CDR3 size: 13 residues. Germline assignment: CDR1 GTSNPN and CDR2 SVGIG (reference sequence). V lost 3 bases, J lost 2 bases, and 11 bases lay in between.